Sequencing of this T cell receptor beta chain was carried out in a study of cytomegalovirus exposure and HLA in healthy donors. General observations from the study: Listed as cytomegalovirus-associated were 150 or so TCR beta chains. In a later analysis, CMV-associated beta chains were mostly HLA-associated, it appeared. Later, TCR association rates were found to vary by HLA locus, highest for DRB1 and lowest for HLA-C.

It was healthy bone marrow donors who served as donors. Comment on this clone: Its cognate antigen is unknown.

With 60 Vbeta and 13 Jbeta primers, the PCR was carried out. Using immunoSEQ multiplex PCR, the repertoire was profiled, and TCRdb retains in-frame clones only, with some absent. The table lists 160,000 or so clones, around 78% of them singletons, with 3% to 3.5% in the top ten. The origin of this receptor is a woman aged 40-49 years in good health and CMV-seronegative. The sample was PBMCs.

The CDR3 reads CASSYAGTGEETQYF. CDR3 sequence (DNA): TGCGCCAGCAGTTACGCCGGGACAGGGGAGGAGACCCAGTACTTC. The chain carries TRBV5-1 and TRBJ2-5; TRBD1 matches 10 bases. Unmatched junction bases numbered 9, after V lost 5 bases and J lost 5 bases. The CDR3 totals 15 residues. Germline V gene sequence: CDR1 SGHRS, CDR2 YFSETQ.